This T cell receptor (beta chain) originates from a study of control samples from healthy donors and cancer patients. Here immunoSEQ multiplex PCR was the method, and the copy in TCRdb shows in-frame clones only, minus some. The top ten clones hold roughly a tenth of a sample with 90,000 to 100,000 clones, approximately 80% of them seen once. Germline V gene data show CDR1 as MNHEY and CDR2 as SMNVEV (reference sequence). This CDR3 spans 14 amino acids. V dropped 2 bases and J dropped 6 bases, with 12 bases sitting between them. The sample consisted of blood. The rearrangement uses TRBV27 and TRBJ2-3, with a possible D match to TRBD2 (5 bases). The TCR sequence derives from a woman aged 25 to 39 in good health. Here the CDR3 reads CASSLGLGVDTQYF. The CDR3 DNA sequence: TGTGCCAGCAGTTTAGGCCTCGGGGTTGATACGCAGTATTTT.